This T cell receptor (beta chain) was profiled in a study of T cell repertoires in cytomegalovirus infection. Ten or more counts support this clonotype. TCRdb re-analysed the reads in MiXCR, keeping a single row per CDR3 protein. The sample records approximately 250,000 distinct CDR3 sequences, 6.5% being singletons. Germline V gene sequence: CDR1 DFQATT, CDR2 SNEGSKA (reference sequence). The CDR3 runs to 13 residues. The trim removed 3 bases at V and 5 bases at J, leaving 5 bases unmatched. The TCR was taken from a human donor in good health (CMV status not recorded). Some clones in this sample may be carry-over from other donors' samples. Specimen: PBMCs. The V and J genes are TRBV20-1 and TRBJ2-5; 8 positions agree with TRBD2. CDR3 loop: CSARVASGETQYF. The CDR3 region has the DNA TGCAGTGCTAGGGTTGCTAGCGGGGAGACCCAGTACTTC.